The sample holds many counts of the clone carrying this T cell receptor (beta chain). Its specificity is unknown. MiXCR, run by TCRdb on the 5' RACE reads, gives a single entry per CDR3 protein. Among 15,000 to 20,000 distinct CDR3 sequences listed, more than 8% were seen once. Time point reported: blood at routine non-recurrence follow-up after resection. In each case, whole RNA from tumor, nontumor lung or frozen PBMC was sequenced unsorted. These data belong to a study of spatial heterogeneity in lung cancer. Whole-study findings and limits: Expanded tumor TCRs that were ubiquitous appeared in blood more at resection than follow-up.

Trimming shortened V by 1 base and J by 7 bases, and 11 bases separated the two germline ends. Germline V gene data show CDR1 as MGHRA and CDR2 as YSYEKL. This CDR3 is built from 15 residues. The chain is built from TRBV4-1 and TRBJ1-6; TRBD1 might be the D (5 bases). The sequenced sample was PBMCs, obtained at follow-up. This receptor was taken from a male donor with early-stage non-small cell lung cancer. Here the CDR3 reads CASSQVAGGNSPLHF. The DNA of the CDR3 is TGCGCCAGCAGCCAAGTCGCTGGGGGGAATTCACCCCTCCACTTT.